These 17 T cell receptor beta chains share one sample of origin, sequenced in a study of molecular identifiers for immune sequencing clone quantification (dated by TCRdb to 2017 to 2018). The method was PCR. The instrument given in TCRdb is NextSeq 500. TCRdb itself trimmed the public reads at Q25 with fastp, ran MiXCR and retained productive beta chains. Every distinct CDR3 protein forms one entry, paired with its most common genes and DNA. The sample records hundreds of thousands of distinct CDR3 sequences, around 25% of which are singletons. In total, the top ten clones hold about 0.73% of the sample. The source material was naive CD8+ T cells from blood, with Jurkat cell RNA spiked in. The cell subset or site label here, explained by the study, means: FACS-sorted CD8+CD4-CCR7+CD45RA+ naive T cells. The receptor set was obtained from a human donor in good health. Some libraries in this study had Jurkat cell RNA spiked in.

This clonotype was counted many times. The gene calls are TRBV4-1 and TRBJ1-1; 7 bases fit TRBD1. The CDR3 is made up of 15 amino acids. J lost 4 bases, V lost 4 bases, and 9 bases had no gene match. The V gene's germline CDR1 is MGHRA and CDR2 YSYEKL. The CDR3 here is CASSLSGAGGTEAFF. The CDR3 DNA is TGCGCCAGCAGCCTCTCAGGGGCAGGGGGCACTGAAGCTTTCTTT.

This clonotype was counted between two and nine times. This chain uses TRBV5-3 with TRBJ2-5, with 11 bases that match TRBD1. TRBV5-3 is an open reading frame whose function is uncertain. The V segment lost 8 bases and the J segment 2 bases; nucleotides outside the gene matches: 8. The CDR3 is 15 residues long. CDR3 nucleotide sequence: TGTGCCAGCACCACCGGGACAGGGGGTCAAGAGACCCAGTACTTC. Its protein product is CASTTGTGGQETQYF.

There are many counts of this clonotype. V gene TRBV27 combines with J gene TRBJ2-7; D could derive from TRBD1 or TRBD2 (5 bases each). Trimming took off 7 bases at V and 6 bases at J, with 13 bases between the two ends. CDR1 and CDR2 from the germline V gene are MNHEY and SMNVEV (reference sequence). CDR3 size: 12 residues. In nucleotides, the CDR3 is TGTGCCAGCATGGGGGACGGCGGCGAGCAGTACTTC. Translated, it gives CASMGDGGEQYF.

This clonotype occurred many times. The V call is TRBV12-3 or TRBV12-4, the J call TRBJ1-1; D unclear. V dropped 4 bases and J dropped 7 bases, with 7 bases sitting between them. This CDR3 contains 11 residues. CDR3 amino acids: CASSSRYEAFF. In DNA form, the CDR3 reads TGTGCCAGCAGTTCCCGTTATGAAGCTTTCTTT.

This clonotype has at least ten counts. The gene calls are TRBV5-6 and TRBJ2-7; 7 bases are shared with TRBD1. The CDR3 sequence is 14 residues long. V shed 0 bases, J shed 3 bases, and the junction held 3 bases outside the gene matches. CDR1 and CDR2 (germline): SGHDT, YYEEEE. For the CDR3, the DNA is TGTGCCAGCAGCTTGGGACAGGGCTACTACGAGCAGTACTTC. This sequence encodes CASSLGQGYYEQYF.

This clonotype was counted between two and nine times. The V call is TRBV27, the J call TRBJ2-5; D is unresolved. V lost 4 bases to trimming and J lost 2 bases, with 8 bases between them. The CDR3 sequence is 13 residues long. CDR1 and CDR2 (germline): MNHEY, SMNVEV (reference sequence). The CDR3: CASSSMGQETQYF. The CDR3 DNA reads as TGTGCCAGCAGTTCCATGGGGCAAGAGACCCAGTACTTC.

The chain recombines TRBV27 with TRBJ1-6; D might be TRBD1 (5 bases). The CDR3 length is 14 residues. The germline V and J ends were trimmed by 4 bases and 7 bases, with 11 bases remaining between them. Per the germline V gene, CDR1 is MNHEY and CDR2 is SMNVEV (reference sequence). The CDR3 loop is CASSSRDLNSPLHF. The CDR3 DNA is TGTGCCAGCAGTTCGAGGGACCTAAATTCACCCCTCCACTTT.

This clonotype was observed at least ten times. J is TRBJ2-3 and V is TRBV6-6; no clear D. The germline gives CDR1 MNHNY, CDR2 SVGAGI (reference sequence). The length of the CDR3 is 15 residues. V gave up 0 bases and J gave up 0 bases, with 7 bases separating them. DNA for the CDR3: TGTGCCAGCAGTTACTCGAGCGCGAGCACAGATACGCAGTATTTT. Residues: CASSYSSASTDTQYF.

The genes are TRBV12-5 and TRBJ1-5; possible D gene TRBD1, 5 bases. Germline CDR1 and CDR2: LGHNT and FRNRAP. The V end was cut by 5 bases, the J end by 5 bases, with 10 bases between. The CDR3 is 13 amino acids. This CDR3 is CASGPGIDQPQHF. Here the CDR3 DNA reads TGTGCTAGTGGTCCAGGGATCGATCAGCCCCAGCATTTT.

This clonotype was detected a few times. This sequence joins TRBV6-2 or TRBV6-3 and TRBJ2-3; 9 nucleotides agree with TRBD2. Germline V gives CDR1 MNHEY, CDR2 SVGEGT. V dropped 2 bases and J dropped 4; count of bases not matched to a gene: 7. This CDR3 contains 16 residues. The chain's CDR3 is CASSYMASGASDTQYF. CDR3 coding DNA: TGTGCCAGCAGTTACATGGCTAGCGGGGCCTCAGATACGCAGTATTTT.

The rearrangement joins TRBV4-3 to TRBJ2-7; D is unclear. V was pared by 4 bases and J by 4 bases, with 17 bases between. The CDR3 has 15 residues. Germline loops: CDR1 LGHNA, CDR2 YSLEER. This CDR3 is CASSPNSMLSYEQYF. In DNA, the CDR3 is TGCGCCAGCAGCCCGAACTCGATGCTCTCGTACGAGCAGTACTTC.

As to this clonotype: A much larger clone is a single base away; this may be a read error. This sequence joins TRBV29-1 and TRBJ2-7, with no clear D. Germline values: CDR1 SQVTM, CDR2 ANQGSEA. The CDR3 sequence is 12 residues long. CDR3 DNA sequence: TGCAGCGTTTCGGCCAACGAATACGAGCAGTGCTTC. As protein: CSVSANEYEQCF.

About this clonotype itself: A read error may be the cause here, since a much bigger clone is one base away. This chain connects TRBV2 to TRBJ1-2; D is ambiguous. Germline CDR1 and CDR2: SNHLY and FYNNEI. This CDR3 contains 13 residues. Written as DNA, the CDR3 is TGTGTCAGCAGTGATAAGGGCTACTATGGCTACACCTTC. The encoded protein is CVSSDKGYYGYTF.

A remark on this clonotype: This may be a read error, as it is one base from a much larger clone. This chain connects TRBV12-3 or TRBV12-4 to TRBJ2-7; 11 bases agree with TRBD2. Trimming removed 4 bases from V and 7 bases from J; junction bases left unmatched: 6. This CDR3 is 14 amino acids long. The CDR3 DNA reads TGTGCCAGCAGTTCTACTAGCGGGGGCTCGGAGCAGTACTTC. As protein: CASSSTSGGSEQYF.

This clonotype was seen only once. A much bigger clone sits one base away, suggesting this may be a read error. J is TRBJ2-7 and V is TRBV5-1; 9 bases line up with TRBD1. The length of the CDR3 is 14 residues. The germline V gene encodes CDR1 SGHRS and CDR2 YFSETQ. V lost 4 bases to trimming and J lost 8 bases; unmatched junction nucleotides: 10. CDR3 in amino acids: CASSTRDRVSKQYF. The CDR3 bases are TGCGCCAGCAGCACGCGGGACAGGGTAAGCAAGCAGTACTTC.

As concerns this clonotype: A much larger clone is a single base away; this may be a read error. The genes are TRBV12-3 or TRBV12-4 and TRBJ2-2, with 7 bases identical to TRBD1. This CDR3 is 16 amino acids long. The CDR3 loop reads CVSSHHGTENTGELFF. The CDR3 nucleotides are TGTGTCAGCAGTCACCACGGGACAGAGAACACCGGGGAGCTGTTTTTT.

This clonotype has ten or more counts. This chain links TRBV7-9 with TRBJ2-5; 9 bases are a match to TRBD2. Per the germline V gene, CDR1 is SEHNR and CDR2 is FQNEAQ (reference sequence). This CDR3 spans 20 amino acids. V lost 2 bases, J lost 0 bases, and 16 bases stayed unmatched. The CDR3 loop reads CASSLLGPSGTPGDQETQYF. Written as DNA, the CDR3 is TGTGCCAGCAGCTTATTAGGTCCTAGCGGGACACCGGGGGACCAAGAGACCCAGTACTTC.